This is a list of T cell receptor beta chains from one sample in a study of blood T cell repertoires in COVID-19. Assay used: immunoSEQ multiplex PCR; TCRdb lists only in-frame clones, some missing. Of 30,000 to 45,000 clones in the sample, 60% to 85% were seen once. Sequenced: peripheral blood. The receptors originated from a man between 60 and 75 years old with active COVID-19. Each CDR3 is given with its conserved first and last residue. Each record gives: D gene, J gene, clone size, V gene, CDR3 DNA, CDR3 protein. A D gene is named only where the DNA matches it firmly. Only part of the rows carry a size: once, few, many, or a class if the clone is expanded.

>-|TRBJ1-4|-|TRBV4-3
TGCGCCAGCAGCCAAGAAGGGGTGGGGGGTGAAAAACTGTTTTTT
CASSQEGVGGEKLFF
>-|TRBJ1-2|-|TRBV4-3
TGCGCCAGCAGCCAAGATCTCCAGGTGAACTATGGCTACACCTTC
CASSQDLQVNYGYTF
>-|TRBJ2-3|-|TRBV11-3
TGTGCCAGCAGCTTAGTAGCCGAGCCCCCTAGCACAGATACGCAGTATTTT
CASSLVAEPPSTDTQYF
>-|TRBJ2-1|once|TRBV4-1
TGCGCCAGCAGCCAAGGAATGGGGGGACTGGCGGGGTTGATAGTGCAGTTCTTC
CASSQGMGGLAGLIVQFF
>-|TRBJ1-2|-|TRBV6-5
TGTGCCACTTCGGGTTGGGAGGGCTACACCTTC
CATSGWEGYTF
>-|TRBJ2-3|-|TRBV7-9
TGTGCCAGCAGCCCAGGAAACGCCGATACGCAGTATTTT
CASSPGNADTQYF
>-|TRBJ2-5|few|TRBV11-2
TGTGCCAGCAGCCCACTCCTTAGGAGAGAGACCCAGTACTTC
CASSPLLRRETQYF
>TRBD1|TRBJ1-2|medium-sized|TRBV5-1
TGCGCCAGCAGCTTAAGACAGGGGGGTGATGGCTACACCTTC
CASSLRQGGDGYTF
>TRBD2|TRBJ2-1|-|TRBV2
TGTGCCAGCAGGACTGGACTAGTAAATGAGCAGTTCTTC
CASRTGLVNEQFF
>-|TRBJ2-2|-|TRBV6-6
TGTGCCATAGCCAAGTCAGGGTGGACCGGGGAGCTGTTTTTT
CAIAKSGWTGELFF
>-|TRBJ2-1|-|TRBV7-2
TGTGCCAGCAGCAAGGGAGTCTCCTACAATGAGCAGTTCTTC
CASSKGVSYNEQFF
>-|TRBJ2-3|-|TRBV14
TGTGCCAGCAGTAAAGGAGTGTTAGATACGCAGTATTTT
CASSKGVLDTQYF
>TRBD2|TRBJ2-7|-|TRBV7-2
TGTGCCAGCCGCGCCGCGGCTAGCGGGACCTACGAGCAGTACTTC
CASRAAASGTYEQYF
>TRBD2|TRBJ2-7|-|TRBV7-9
TGTGCCAGCAGCTCGGGAGGGATGCGCTACGAGCAGTACTTC
CASSSGGMRYEQYF
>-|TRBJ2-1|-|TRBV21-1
TGTGCCAGCAGCAAAGCGGAGAGAAGCGGGGCCTACAATGAGCAGTTCTTC
CASSKAERSGAYNEQFF
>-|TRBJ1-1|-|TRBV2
TGTGCCAGCAGTATGACAGAGAACACTGAAGCTTTCTTT
CASSMTENTEAFF